The 9 T cell receptor beta chains presented below share a single source sample, sequenced in a study of blood T cell repertoires in COVID-19. Only in-frame clones appear in the TCRdb table, and some are missing; sequencing was by immunoSEQ multiplex PCR. The sample records approximately 180,000 clones, 75% to 90% being singletons. The sequenced sample was peripheral blood. The receptors derive from a man in his fifties or sixties with acute or convalescent COVID-19.

V and J are TRBV27 and TRBJ1-2; D gene unclear. The CDR3 sequence is 13 residues long. Trimming pared 5 bases from V and 4 bases from J, leaving 11 bases between. Germline CDR1 and CDR2: MNHEY and SMNVEV (reference sequence). The CDR3 here is CASSPSPIYGYTF. The CDR3 region has the DNA TGTGCCAGCAGTCCAAGCCCCATCTATGGCTACACCTTC.

V usage is TRBV4-2 and J usage is TRBJ1-6; D is ambiguous. Germline lookup yields CDR1 LGHNA and CDR2 YNFKEQ. V was clipped by 3 bases and J by 14 bases, with 17 bases between them. CDR3 length: 14 residues. The CDR3 loop reads CASSQIDRVEALHF. Written as DNA, the CDR3 is TGTGCCAGCAGCCAGATAGACCGGGTCGAGGCCCTCCACTTT.

J is TRBJ2-4 and V is TRBV6-5; D remains unclear. V lost 7 bases, J lost 6 bases, and 7 bases lay in between. Germline assignment: CDR1 MNHEY and CDR2 SVGAGI. The CDR3 is 11 residues long. CDR3: CASTAGNIQYF. CDR3 in DNA: TGTGCCAGCACAGCAGGAAACATTCAGTACTTC.

V gene TRBV20-1 combines with J gene TRBJ2-3, with 12 bases lining up with TRBD2. The V gene end was trimmed by 3 bases and the J gene end by 7 bases; junction bases not matched to a gene: 11. The CDR3 spans 16 residues. In germline, CDR1 is DFQATT, CDR2 SNEGSKA (reference sequence). CDR3 in DNA: TGCAGTGCTAGTCCCTCGGCTAGCGGGAGGGGTAATACGCAGTATTTT. Translating it yields CSASPSASGRGNTQYF.

The chain uses TRBV11-2 and TRBJ2-2; TRBD2 aligns across 7 bases. The J segment lost 6 bases and the V segment lost 1 base, leaving 2 bases of the junction unmatched. CDR1 is SGHAT, CDR2 FQNNGV, per germline. The CDR3 runs to 14 residues. The CDR3 sequence is CASSLVAGAGELFF. The DNA of the CDR3 is TGTGCCAGCAGCTTAGTTGCGGGGGCCGGGGAGCTGTTTTTT.

The rearrangement joins TRBV9 to TRBJ2-2, with 9 bases that match TRBD1. The CDR3 sequence is 15 residues long. Germline V lookup: CDR1 SGDLS, CDR2 YYNGEE. V shed 2 bases and J 4 bases; nucleotides not matched to a gene: 3. CDR3 amino acids: CASSVADRGTGELFF. In nucleotides, the CDR3 is TGTGCCAGCAGCGTCGCGGACAGGGGCACCGGGGAGCTGTTTTTT.

This chain links TRBV6-6 with TRBJ2-7; 13 bases map to TRBD2. CDR1 is MNHNY, CDR2 SVGAGI, per germline (reference sequence). Trimming took 5 bases from V and 4 from J; bases not matched to a gene: 5. The CDR3 length is 15 residues. This CDR3 is CASSPGLAGVYEQYF. The CDR3 DNA reads as TGTGCCAGCAGTCCCGGACTAGCGGGAGTTTACGAGCAGTACTTC.

This clone was counted a few times. The same CDR3 is also encoded by other DNA sequences in this sample. The rearrangement links TRBV6-6 to TRBJ2-5; TRBD1 matches at 7 bases. The junction had 4 bases not matched to a gene; V was cut back by 6 bases and J by 3 bases. Germline CDR1 is MNHNY and CDR2 is SVGAGI (reference sequence). The length of the CDR3 is 13 residues. The CDR3 loop is CASRGQSKETQYF. The CDR3 DNA is TGTGCCAGCAGGGGACAGAGCAAAGAGACCCAGTACTTC.

This clone was recorded once. The V and J genes are TRBV11-2 and TRBJ2-2; D is uncertain. CDR3 length: 13 residues. V was pared by 6 bases and J by 0 bases, with 5 bases between. The germline V gene encodes CDR1 SGHAT and CDR2 FQNNGV. CDR3 coding DNA: TGTGCCAGCAGATACACGAACACCGGGGAGCTGTTTTTT. Its protein product is CASRYTNTGELFF.